Described below is a single T cell receptor (beta chain) sequence and its context. Per the study methods: Reference gene primer amplification yielded estimated nucleated cell counts. The data were produced by immunoSEQ multiplex PCR, yet TCRdb's version contains in-frame clones alone and is incomplete. From that table come the V and J calls and clone size; the DNA was used to work out D and trimming. The table includes fewer than 150,000 clones, approximately 84% detected once. V lost 8 bases to trimming and J lost 8 bases, with 15 bases between them. Germline V lookup: CDR1 LNHDA, CDR2 SQIVND (reference sequence). The CDR3 is 12 amino acids. The data were taken from a study of blood T cell repertoires in COVID-19. The overall study: Acute and convalescent COVID-19 specimens originated in the United States, Italy and Spain. Sample material is recorded as cDNA or gDNA derived from T cells, B-cell-depleted T cells, or PBMCs.

The V call is TRBV19, the J call TRBJ1-2; D is possibly TRBD1 (5 bases). Sequences were obtained from peripheral blood. The sequence derives from a human donor in a cohort sampled during active COVID-19. The CDR3 loop is CASHGGEGGYTF. The CDR3 DNA follows: TGTGCCAGTCATGGAGGGGAGGGAGGCTACACCTTC. Full variable domain (remainder filled in from reference TRBV19 and TRBJ1-2): DGGITQSPKYLFRKEGQNVTLSCEQNLNHDAMYWYRQDPGQGLRLIYYSQIVNDFQKGDIAEGYSVSREKKESFPLTVTSAQKNPTAFYLCASHGGEGGYTFGSGTRLTVV.